This TCR beta chain was identified during a study of cytomegalovirus exposure and HLA in healthy donors (dated by TCRdb to about 2017). The study in broad terms: According to an earlier analysis of several hundred of the donors, roughly 180 million T cells yielded 117 million unique TCR beta sequences and more than 250 Gb of sequence data. Approximately 310 gigabases of sequencing data and 78 million or so unique TCR sequences were included in an early release covering 500 to 750 HLA-typed donors. Of the 398 genotyped donors, 65% to 90% fell in the genetic ancestry cluster associated with self-reported Caucasian donors. The study aimed to test whether signatures of past pathogen exposure could be identified by cataloging public T cell receptors. The study profiled the T cell repertoires of 666 subjects by immunosequencing and related them to cytomegalovirus serostatus. Along with the roughly 700-subject first cohort, a separate validation cohort of over a hundred different subjects was used. To predict cytomegalovirus infection status, the study brought together high-throughput TCR immunosequencing, statistical association of individual TCRs with disease status, and machine learning. In a later analysis, previously published TCR beta repertoires from 670 or so donors were re-analyzed and high-resolution HLA genotyping was added so that TCR occurrence patterns could be studied. The later analysis used no new phenotypic data to find candidate immune exposures, relying instead on TCR beta sequences and their occurrence across donors. To decide whether each TCR beta V gene segment behaved as functional or pseudogenic, an earlier analysis of some 600 of the donors relied on high-throughput TCR beta sequencing. Donor age, sex, ethnicity and CMV serostatus were compiled together with the repertoire data. Genome-wide SNP genotypes for about 65% of the roughly 670 donors were used in a later genetic analysis, which treated that subset as a discovery cohort. Every repertoire in the discovery cohort had been generated on one and the same sequencing platform. HLA typing included class I and class II loci at four-digit resolution. Typing coverage varied by locus: roughly 620-640 donors for A, B, C, DRB1 and DQB1; around 560 for DQA1; 600 to 610 for DPA1; approximately 490 for DPB1. About 5 DR-DQ haplotypes were handled as single units for association and clustering, since linkage in the cohort was strong. Across 300 to 500 genotyped donors of the cohort, an average of approximately 200,000 unique TCR beta nucleotide sequences per donor were sequenced, and roughly 18% of those sequences were non-productive. Study-wide conclusions, independent of this receptor: According to a later genetic analysis, donors in an Asian-associated ancestry cluster had fewer N-insertions in productive TCRs than the approximately 610-donor mean. According to a later analysis, parvovirus B19, influenza, CMV and Epstein-Barr virus appeared linked to several top co-occurrence clusters. Most CMV-associated TCR beta chains appeared to be HLA-restricted in a later analysis, and the HLA associations seemed to be driven largely by CMV exposure. An association between a missense DCLRE1C variant and V-gene and J-gene trimming of TCR beta chains was found in a later genetic analysis and replicated in an independent cohort. A cluster of highly shared sequence variants was judged likely to be a technical artifact of the sequencing pipeline. Strong co-occurrence of HLA alleles, especially DR and DQ, made assigning TCR associations to individual alleles difficult. The cohort was sequenced for TCR beta chains only, and without alpha or paired-chain data the features that could be detected were limited. The authors suggested that the approach could potentially be generalized to other disease states and immunological phenotypes. In a later analysis, TCR association rates were found to vary across HLA loci, with the most associated TCRs seen for DRB1 alleles and the fewest for HLA-C alleles. An earlier analysis of some 590 of the donors showed that most TCR beta V segments appeared in productive rearrangements either about 87% or about 30% of the time, which broadly matched IMGT annotations. The study gave a list of under 200 TCR beta chains associated with cytomegalovirus. Correlated functional status among segregating V segments might reflect linkage disequilibrium, but an unknown experimental factor could not be ruled out. In a later analysis, HLA-associated TCR beta chains were found to be more clonally expanded and to have lower generation probabilities than equally common non-associated chains. A further reported finding was that TCR beta sequences accurately predicted the HLA-A and HLA-B alleles for most subjects in the first cohort. Because HLA typing was missing for some donors at each locus, association tests included only the typed subset. Roughly uniform sequencing depth across donors was assumed in presence/absence analyses, although this assumption may not hold. A few of the identified cytomegalovirus-associated TCR beta chains were confirmed in vitro to be specific for cytomegalovirus antigens. In a later analysis, some 17,000 TCR beta sequences were associated with specific HLA alleles at a false discovery rate of 0.05. For the cohort, immune exposure information was limited to CMV serostatus. The 87-base-pair reads could not distinguish some IMGT-functional V segments, including TRBV6-2 and TRBV6-3, so those segments were excluded. While some public TCRs were present in many individuals, most TCR sequences turned up only very rarely across donors. Because counts were too low, about 17 rarely observed V segments, including chromosome 9 orphons, were excluded from the earlier analysis of several hundred of the donors. Cytomegalovirus status was reported to be diagnosed by the classifier with high specificity and sensitivity in both the original and validation cohorts.

Library preparation employed the immunoSEQ multiplex PCR assay. A mixture of 60 forward primers for TCR Vbeta segments and 13 reverse primers for TCR Jbeta segments was used in the multiplex PCR. Amplification of the CDR3 region of rearranged TCR beta genes was performed with a multiplex PCR assay on genomic DNA. On the Illumina HiSeq System, the amplified TCR beta libraries were sequenced as 87-base-pair reads. Concerning the study's data processing: In a later analysis, some 80 million unique TCR beta chains were counted across the approximately 640 repertoires, and roughly 10 million of these chains were shared by at least two donors. Raw reads were error-corrected and collapsed into unique sequences by a nearest-neighbor algorithm in which closely related sequences were merged to remove PCR and sequencing errors. Alignment of CDR3 sequences to IMGT reference sequences was used to assign V, D and J gene segments. For a sequence to be retained, a match of at least six nucleotides was required to both a V gene segment and a J gene segment. A rearrangement was called productive if the CDR3 had no stop codons and remained in frame with V and J, and every other rearrangement was called non-productive. CDR3 was defined by IMGT convention, running from the second conserved V-encoded cysteine to the conserved J-encoded phenylalanine. In an earlier analysis of around 640 of the donors, sequences lacking an unambiguous match to a single V gene segment were excluded. In an earlier analysis of a few hundred of the donors, V segments were called functional above 56.7% productive rearrangements and were called segregating when the between-donor standard deviation exceeded 5%. To diagnose cytomegalovirus status from the catalog of TCR beta chain sequences, a statistical classification framework was built. In a later analysis, V and J genes were assigned by comparing TCR nucleotide sequences against IMGT/GENE-DB human TR gene sequences. In a later analysis, CDR3 sequences and most-parsimonious VDJ recombination scenarios were assigned using the TCRdist pipeline. In a later analysis, every TCR beta chain was defined by the combination of its CDR3 amino acid sequence and its V-gene family, and reads without a unique V-gene family were dropped. In a later analysis, 500 to 650 highly shared, low-generation-probability nucleotide sequences were removed to address suspected cross-contamination and a sequencing artifact. In a later analysis, a clonal expansion index was calculated for each public chain from normalized within-repertoire ranks of inferred template counts. A later analysis computed generation probabilities with a VDJ recombination model fitted to out-of-frame rearrangements, and checked the results against IGoR. Hypergeometric tests were used in a later analysis to score TCR-TCR, TCR-HLA and TCR-CMV co-occurrence, with a repertoire-size bias correction applied to the TCR pairs. False discovery rates were estimated in a later analysis by permuting HLA or CMV assignments 20 times. In a later analysis, co-occurring TCRs were grouped using DBSCAN, with TCRdist sequence similarity added in when clustering inside HLA-allele-positive subsets. Co-occurrence clustering excluded repertoires with fewer than 30,000 or more than 120,000 public chains, plus five with anomalous nucleotide sharing. TCRdb retrieved this table from immuneACCESS and kept in-frame rearrangements only. Not all clones are present; in checked studies, unresolved V genes account for under half, and no reason is known for the remainder. The DNA was the basis for D and trimming; V, J and clone size are from that table. Counted in this sample were approximately 190,000 clones; over 70% of them appeared once. The biggest ten clones account for approximately 3.9% of the sample.

The cohort comprised more than 550 healthy bone marrow donors. All cohort members were sampled while nominally healthy, although unrecorded immune exposures were likely present. The donor was CMV seronegative and was included in the group of a few hundred seronegative cohort members. Every donor gave a peripheral blood sample, and the peripheral blood mononuclear cells from that sample were used for TCR beta sequencing. Genomic DNA was extracted from the blood cell samples with the Qiagen DNeasy Blood Extraction Kit. This clone was detected a few times. The target of this receptor is not known. No much larger clonotype is one base removed from it; base qualities were not supplied. Trimming removed 10 bases from V and 1 base from J, leaving 13 bases between the germline ends. The germline V gene encodes CDR1 SNHLY and CDR2 FYNNEI. The CDR3 contains 13 residues, cysteine and phenylalanine counted. The retained sequence is limited to the CDR3, 39 bases, with the frame set at the first base.

The sample comprised PBMCs. This TCR was sampled from a man aged 45-65 years in good health and CMV-seronegative. The sequence joins TRBV2 to TRBJ1-1; a tentative D call is TRBD1 (5 bases match). The CDR3 protein: CAILGGANTEAFF. The DNA sequence is given as TGTGCCATCTTGGGAGGGGCGAACACTGAAGCTTTCTTT.